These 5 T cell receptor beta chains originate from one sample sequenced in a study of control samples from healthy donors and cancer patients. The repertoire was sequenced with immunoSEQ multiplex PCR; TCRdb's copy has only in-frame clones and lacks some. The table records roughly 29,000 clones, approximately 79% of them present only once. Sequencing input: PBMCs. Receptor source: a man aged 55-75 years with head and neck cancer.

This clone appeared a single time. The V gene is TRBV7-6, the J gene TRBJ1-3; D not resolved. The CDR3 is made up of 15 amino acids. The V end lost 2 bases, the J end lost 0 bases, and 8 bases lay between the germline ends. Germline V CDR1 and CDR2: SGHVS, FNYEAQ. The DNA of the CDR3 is TGTGCCAGCAGCTTACACCAGTACTCTGGAAACACCATATATTTT. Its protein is CASSLHQYSGNTIYF.

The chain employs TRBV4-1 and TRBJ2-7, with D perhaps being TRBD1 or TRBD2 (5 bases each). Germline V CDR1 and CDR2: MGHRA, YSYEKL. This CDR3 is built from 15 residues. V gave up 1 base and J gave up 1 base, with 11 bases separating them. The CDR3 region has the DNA TGCGCCAGCAGCCAAGTGGGGGACCCGTCCTACGAGCAGTACTTC. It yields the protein CASSQVGDPSYEQYF.

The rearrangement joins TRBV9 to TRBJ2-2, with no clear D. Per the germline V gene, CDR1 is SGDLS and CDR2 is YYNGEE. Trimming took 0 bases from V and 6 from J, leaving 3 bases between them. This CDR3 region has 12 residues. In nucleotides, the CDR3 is TGTGCCAGCAGCGTAGACGCCGGGGAGCTGTTTTTT. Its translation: CASSVDAGELFF. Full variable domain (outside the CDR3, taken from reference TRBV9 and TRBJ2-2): DSGVTQTPKHLITATGQRVTLRCSPRSGDLSVYWYQQSLDQGLQFLIQYYNGEERAKGNILERFSAQQFPDLHSELNLSSLELGDSALYFCASSVDAGELFFGEGSRLTVL.

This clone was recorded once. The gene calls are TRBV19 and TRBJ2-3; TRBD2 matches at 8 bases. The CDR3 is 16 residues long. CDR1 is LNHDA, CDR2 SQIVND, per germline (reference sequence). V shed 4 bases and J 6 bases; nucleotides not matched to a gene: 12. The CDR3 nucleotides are TGTGCCAGTAGTACTATCGCGGGAGGCCTATTGGATACGCAGTATTTT. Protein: CASSTIAGGLLDTQYF.

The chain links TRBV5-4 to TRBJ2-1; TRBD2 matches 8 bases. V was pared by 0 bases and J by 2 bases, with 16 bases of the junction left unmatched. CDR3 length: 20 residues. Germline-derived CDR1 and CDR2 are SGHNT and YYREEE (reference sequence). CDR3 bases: TGTGCCAGCAGCTTGGCCTTTTCGGCTAGCGGGCGTGTTACCTACAATGAGCAGTTCTTC. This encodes CASSLAFSASGRVTYNEQFF.